The entry that follows covers one T cell receptor (beta chain) sequence. The TCR library protocol attached unique molecular identifiers to the individual cDNA molecules. TCRdb re-called the 5' RACE reads with MiXCR, one entry per CDR3 protein. Of about 76,000 distinct CDR3 sequences listed, roughly 10% are singletons. The sample belongs to a study of early T cells in non-severe SARS-CoV-2 infection. The overall study: Sequencing of unsorted whole blood was done on bulk RNA, leaving chains unpaired.

Unmatched junction bases numbered 3, after V lost 5 bases and J lost 4 bases. The germline V gene encodes CDR1 SEHNR and CDR2 FQNEAQ (reference sequence). This CDR3 is 14 amino acids long. The chain is built from TRBV7-9 and TRBJ1-5; TRBD1 agrees at 9 bases. The source material was whole blood. The sequence came from an adult who was a healthcare worker with PCR-confirmed SARS-CoV-2 infection or an uninfected control (not recorded which). For the CDR3, the DNA is TGTGCCAGCAGCCCACAGGGGGCTAATCAGCCCCAGCATTTT. It translates to CASSPQGANQPQHF.